A single sample gave rise to the 2 T cell receptor beta chains below, sequenced in a study of blood T cell repertoires in COVID-19 (dated by TCRdb to the early 2020s). The library was built by means of the immunoSEQ multiplex PCR assay. TCRdb retrieved this table from immuneACCESS and kept in-frame rearrangements only. Not all clones are present; in checked studies, unresolved V genes account for under half, and no reason is known for the remainder. The sample table holds around 290,000 clones, of which 85% to 90% were seen once. The top ten clonotypes cover about 5% of the sample. Sample: peripheral blood. The receptor source for this set is a man aged 35-49 years with acute or convalescent COVID-19.

The genes are TRBV30 and TRBJ2-7; 7 bases align to TRBD1. The CDR3 consists of 14 residues. Germline CDR1 is GTSNPN and CDR2 is SVGIG (reference sequence). Trimming cost V 2 bases and J 2 bases; bases outside gene matches: 6. In DNA, the CDR3 is TGTGCCTGGAGTCTTTCCGGGACAGCCTACGAGCAGTACTTC. It translates to CAWSLSGTAYEQYF. Full variable domain (remainder filled in from reference TRBV30 and TRBJ2-7): SQTIHQWPATLVQPVGSPLSLECTVEGTSNPNLYWYRQAAGRGLQLLFYSVGIGQISSEVPQNLSASRPQDRQFILSSKKLLLSDSGFYLCAWSLSGTAYEQYFGPGTRLTVT.

This sequence joins TRBV11-3 and TRBJ2-2; 13 nucleotides match TRBD2. The CDR3 length is 19 residues. Germline lookup yields CDR1 SGHNT and CDR2 YENEEA. V gave up 0 bases and J gave up 6 bases; unmatched junction bases: 10. The DNA of the CDR3 is TGTGCCAGCAGCTTAGAGGGCCGACTAGCGGGGGGAAGGTCCGGGGAGCTGTTTTTT. Translating gives CASSLEGRLAGGRSGELFF.